The 3 T cell receptor beta chains reported below all come from one sample, sequenced in a study of blood T cell repertoires in COVID-19. The repertoire was sequenced with immunoSEQ multiplex PCR; TCRdb's copy has only in-frame clones and lacks some. Of 180,000 or so clones listed, 70% to 90% were seen once; the top ten hold under 3%. The source material was peripheral blood. Receptor source: a woman younger than 45 with active or convalescent COVID-19.

The chain links TRBV3-1 (or the pseudogene TRBV3-2) to TRBJ2-5; D call uncertain. The CDR3 has 14 amino acids. Germline CDR1 is LGHDT and CDR2 is YNNKEL (reference sequence). Trimming shortened V by 0 bases and J by 4 bases, and 9 bases separated the two germline ends. For the CDR3, the DNA is TGTGCCAGCAGCCAAGATCTCGGTGGAGAGACCCAGTACTTC. Its protein product is CASSQDLGGETQYF.

This clone was counted between two and nine times. This chain connects TRBV5-1 to TRBJ1-1; no reliable D call. The CDR3 length is 12 residues. Per germline, CDR1 SGHRS and CDR2 YFSETQ. V lost 4 bases and J 1 base, leaving 5 bases between the germline ends. As DNA, the CDR3 is TGCGCCAGCAGCGGAGGGAACACTGAAGCTTTCTTT. This sequence encodes CASSGGNTEAFF.

The chain carries TRBV4-1 and TRBJ2-1; the match to TRBD2 covers 11 bases. The CDR3 has 16 amino acids. Trimming cost V 0 bases and J 5 bases; bases outside gene matches: 3. Germline V lookup: CDR1 MGHRA, CDR2 YSYEKL. The DNA of the CDR3 is TGCGCCAGCAGCCAAGATCCGGGACTAGCGGACAATGAGCAGTTCTTC. Protein sequence: CASSQDPGLADNEQFF.